The source of this T cell receptor (beta chain) is a study of early T cells in non-severe SARS-CoV-2 infection. Germline loops: CDR1 SGHDT, CDR2 YYEEEE. V lost 0 bases and J lost 6, with 12 bases in between. This CDR3 comprises 14 residues. TCRdb reanalysed the 5' RACE reads using MiXCR and keeps one entry per CDR3 protein. The profile shows about 61,000 distinct CDR3 sequences, less than 14% of them singletons. In its sample, this clonotype was seen a few times. The material sequenced was whole blood. This TCR came from an adult who was a healthcare worker with PCR-confirmed SARS-CoV-2 infection or an uninfected control (not recorded which). This rearrangement joins TRBV5-6 to TRBJ1-1; no reliable D call. The CDR3 coding sequence is TGTGCCAGCAGCTTGGGGAGGTGGGTCGCTGAAGCTTTCTTT. Its protein is CASSLGRWVAEAFF.